The clone carrying this T cell receptor (beta chain) was counted between two and nine times. Its target is not known. The entry originates in a study of blood T cells in healthy people across ages. In the study overall: Template switching picked up about one barcoded beta molecule for each two T cells.

The germline V and J ends were trimmed by 2 bases and 5 bases, with 14 bases remaining between them. Germline CDR1 reads SGHAT; CDR2 reads FQNNGV. CDR3 length: 15 residues. Study results and caveats: Measured against age, TCR beta diversity per million T cells decreased in a roughly linear manner.

Next came a second PCR, run for about 6 to 12 cycles, which used a sample-barcoded 5' primer along with a J-beta primer mix. TCRdb passed the 5' RACE reads through MiXCR, listing each CDR3 protein once. The sample consists of roughly 1 million distinct CDR3 sequences, roughly a quarter of them appearing once. These data were also reused for a study on T cells of mothers and their children. From that second work: For the second PCR, the M1S primer put in sample barcodes and 2-4 random nucleotides. For each mother, over 8 million TCR beta CDR3 reads were obtained, and for each child, approximately 3 million.

The sequenced material came from blood. This chain links TRBV11-2 with TRBJ2-3, with D possibly TRBD2 on 5 matching bases. This TCR was recovered from a girl aged 2-10 years in good health. The CDR3 loop reads CASSLTGVMVDTQYF. CDR3 nucleotides: TGTGCCAGCAGCTTAACCGGGGTTATGGTAGATACGCAGTATTTT.